Each of the 8 T cell receptor beta chains below was sequenced from the same sample in a study of metastatic and nonmetastatic thyroid tumors. With MiXCR, TCRdb reprocessed the PCR reads. This table has around 45,000 clones, roughly 4% appearing once. Treatment of any kind had been given to no patient before thyroid surgery. The source material was blood. Receptor source: a female donor with papillary thyroid cancer or a benign thyroid nodule (not recorded which). Some clones in this sample may be carry-over from other donors' samples.

The rearrangement uses TRBV28 and TRBJ2-7, with 12 positions matching TRBD1. V lost 9 bases, J lost 4 bases, and 4 bases stayed unmatched. The CDR3 runs to 13 residues. The germline gives CDR1 MDHEN, CDR2 SYDVKM. The CDR3 bases are TGTGCCAGTTGGGGACAGGGGGCTTACGAGCAGTACTTC. Protein sequence: CASWGQGAYEQYF.

The chain links TRBV10-1 to TRBJ2-3; the match to TRBD1 covers 9 bases. Germline-derived CDR1 and CDR2 are WNHNN and SYGVQD (reference sequence). The CDR3 runs 15 residues. Trimming removed 0 bases from V and 12 bases from J; junction bases left unmatched: 10. The CDR3 coding sequence is TGCGCCAGCAGTGAGTCGAACAGGGGGCAAGAGACCCAGTATTTT. This translates into CASSESNRGQETQYF.

With respect to this clone: This may come from a read error, since a much larger clone is one base off. The chain has TRBV28 and TRBJ1-1; D gene uncertain. Trimming shortened V by 7 bases and J by 1 base, and 16 bases separated the two germline ends. The CDR3 runs to 15 residues. Germline assignment: CDR1 MDHEN and CDR2 SYDVKM. CDR3 protein: CASILDPPQNTEAFF. CDR3 sequence (DNA): TGTGCCAGCATCCTAGATCCACCCCAGAACACTGAAGCTTTCTTT.

This clone was detected many times. This rearrangement joins TRBV7-3 to TRBJ2-2, with 9 bases fitting TRBD2. Germline V gene lookup returns CDR1 SGHTA and CDR2 FQGTGA. The junction had 1 base not matched to a gene; V was cut back by 5 bases and J by 0 bases. This CDR3 spans 15 amino acids. CDR3 sequence (DNA): TGTGCCAGCAGCCGCGGGAGGGCGAACACCGGGGAGCTGTTTTTT. Translation gives CASSRGRANTGELFF.

This clone was seen many times. This chain joins TRBV2 and TRBJ2-4; TRBD1 might be the D (6 bases). Per germline, CDR1 SNHLY and CDR2 FYNNEI. Trimming pared 2 bases from V and 3 bases from J, leaving 20 bases between. The CDR3 extends over 18 amino acids. The CDR3 sequence is CASSESGSVTGYKNIQYF. CDR3 DNA sequence: TGTGCCAGCAGTGAATCCGGTAGCGTGACAGGATACAAAAACATTCAGTACTTC.

This clone has a count of ten or more. This sequence joins TRBV24-1 and TRBJ2-5; 13 bases are a match to TRBD2. Germline lookup yields CDR1 KGHDR and CDR2 SFDVKD. The CDR3 is 17 residues long. Trimming removed 4 bases from V and 1 base from J; junction bases left unmatched: 5. The CDR3 DNA reads TGTGCCACCAGTGAGGGGACTAGCGGGACTACCCAAGAGACCCAGTACTTC. Protein product: CATSEGTSGTTQETQYF.

This clone was recorded at least ten times. The chain couples TRBV12-3 or TRBV12-4 to TRBJ2-7; D uncertain. Trimming removed 3 bases from V and 4 bases from J, with 13 bases in between. The CDR3 extends over 14 amino acids. The CDR3 bases are TGTGCCAGCAGTTTTCGCAGGCGAAGGTACGAGCAGTACTTC. Encoded protein: CASSFRRRRYEQYF.

This clone was recorded a few times. CDR3 residues: CASRLQGAMGKDFF. CDR3 in DNA: TGTGCCAGCAGATTACAGGGGGCGATGGGTAAAGATTTCTTT. This chain joins TRBV6-2 or TRBV6-3 and TRBJ1-1, with TRBD1 matching over 9 bases. The germline V gene encodes CDR1 MNHEY and CDR2 SVGEGT. CDR3 length equals 14 residues. V shed 6 bases and J 13 bases; nucleotides not matched to a gene: 15.